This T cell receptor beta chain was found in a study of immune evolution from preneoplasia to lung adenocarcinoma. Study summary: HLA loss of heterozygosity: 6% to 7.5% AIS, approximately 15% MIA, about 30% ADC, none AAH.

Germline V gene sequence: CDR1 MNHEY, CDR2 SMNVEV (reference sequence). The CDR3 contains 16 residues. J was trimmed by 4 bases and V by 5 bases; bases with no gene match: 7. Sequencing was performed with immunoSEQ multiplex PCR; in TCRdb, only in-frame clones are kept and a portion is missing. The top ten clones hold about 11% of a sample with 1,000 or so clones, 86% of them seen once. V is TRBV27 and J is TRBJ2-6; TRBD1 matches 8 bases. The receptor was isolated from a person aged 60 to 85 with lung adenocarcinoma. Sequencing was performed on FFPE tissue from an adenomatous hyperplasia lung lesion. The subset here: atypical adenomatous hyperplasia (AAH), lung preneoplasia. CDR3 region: CASSPQGARGANVLTF. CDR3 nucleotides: TGTGCCAGCAGTCCGCAGGGGGCGAGGGGGGCCAACGTCCTGACTTTC.